These 25 T cell receptor beta chains originate from one sample sequenced in a study of blood T cell repertoires in COVID-19. The assay was immunoSEQ multiplex PCR, and TCRdb's table has in-frame clones only and misses some. The sample includes some 120,000 clones, more than 80% of them seen just once. Input material: peripheral blood. All receptors derive from a woman at least 80 years old with COVID-19, enrolled during active disease.

V usage is TRBV5-6 and J usage is TRBJ1-5, with 7 bases identical to TRBD1. J gave up 2 bases and V 3 bases, and 5 bases lay outside the gene matches. The germline V gene encodes CDR1 SGHDT and CDR2 YYEEEE. The CDR3 is 15 residues long. CDR3 amino acids: CASSWRQGRNQPQHF. Written as DNA, the CDR3 is TGTGCCAGCAGCTGGAGACAGGGACGCAATCAGCCCCAGCATTTT.

This clone was seen a handful of times. Other DNA variants within this sample encode the same CDR3. The V gene is TRBV7-2, the J gene TRBJ2-5, with a weak D call TRBD1 (5 bases). Germline CDR1 and CDR2: SGHTA and FQGNSA. Trimming took 1 base from V and 1 from J, leaving 7 bases between them. The CDR3 spans 14 residues. CDR3 in amino acids: CASSLGGSQETQYF. DNA of the CDR3: TGTGCCAGCAGCTTAGGGGGCAGCCAAGAGACCCAGTACTTC.

This clone was recorded only once. The chain uses TRBV27 and TRBJ1-2; weak D call: TRBD1 (5 bases). Germline assignment: CDR1 MNHEY and CDR2 SMNVEV (reference sequence). V dropped 5 bases and J dropped 0 bases, with 10 bases sitting between them. The CDR3 extends over 14 amino acids. The CDR3: CASSRAGSNYGYTF. DNA for the CDR3: TGTGCCAGCAGTCGGGCAGGGTCTAACTATGGCTACACCTTC.

The V and J genes are TRBV12-3 or TRBV12-4 and TRBJ2-7; 9 bases match TRBD2. This CDR3 has 13 residues. V gave up 3 bases and J gave up 6 bases; unmatched junction bases: 3. CDR3 in DNA: TGTGCCAGCAGTTTCGTAGCGGGAGTCGAGCAGTACTTC. Protein: CASSFVAGVEQYF.

V gene TRBV28 combines with J gene TRBJ1-1, with a possible D match to TRBD1 (6 bases). The V gene lost 4 bases and the J gene lost 9 bases, with 18 bases spanning the gap. The CDR3 contains 14 residues. CDR1 MDHEN and CDR2 SYDVKM come from the germline V gene. The CDR3 region has the DNA TGTGCCAGCAGTTCCGCTGTGGACAGACCAAAAGCTTTCTTT. Protein sequence: CASSSAVDRPKAFF.

The V gene is TRBV19, the J gene TRBJ2-5; 12 bases agree with TRBD2. The CDR3 is 18 amino acids. V gave up 1 base and J gave up 5 bases; unmatched junction bases: 11. CDR1 and CDR2 from the germline V gene are LNHDA and SQIVND (reference sequence). CDR3 nucleotides: TGTGCCAGTAGTATAGGGCTAGCGGGAGGGCCCACAACGGAGACCCAGTACTTC. It yields the protein CASSIGLAGGPTTETQYF.

The chain is built from TRBV2 and TRBJ1-3, with a possible D match to TRBD1 (5 bases). The CDR3 contains 15 residues. The germline V and J ends were trimmed by 2 bases and 2 bases, with 10 bases remaining between them. The germline V gene has CDR1 SNHLY and CDR2 FYNNEI. The CDR3: CASSEWGVAGNTIYF. The CDR3 nucleotides read TGTGCCAGCAGTGAATGGGGGGTGGCTGGAAACACCATATATTTT.

The chain recombines TRBV2 with TRBJ2-7; a possible D gene is TRBD1 (5 bases). Germline V lookup: CDR1 SNHLY, CDR2 FYNNEI. V lost 7 bases and J 2 bases, leaving 9 bases between the germline ends. This CDR3 is built from 12 residues. CDR3 nucleotide sequence: TGTGCCAGCAACCAGGGTGCCTACGAGCAGTACTTC. Its protein product is CASNQGAYEQYF.

This clone has a single count. This sequence joins TRBV18 and TRBJ1-6; 7 nucleotides align to TRBD1. The V gene end was trimmed by 6 bases and the J gene end by 10 bases; junction bases not matched to a gene: 9. The CDR3 consists of 14 residues. CDR1 and CDR2 from the germline V gene are KGHSH and LQKENI. The CDR3 region has the DNA TGTGCCAGCTCCCTTACAGGGGAGGAATCACCCCTCCACTTT. Protein: CASSLTGEESPLHF.

The rearrangement links TRBV6-4 to TRBJ1-5; D not certain. Germline loops: CDR1 MRHNA, CDR2 SNTAGT. Trimming removed 6 bases from V and 4 bases from J, with 10 bases in between. This CDR3 has 13 amino acids. CDR3 sequence: CASSPEENQPQHF. In DNA, the CDR3 is TGTGCCAGCAGCCCCGAAGAGAATCAGCCCCAGCATTTT.

This sequence joins TRBV9 and TRBJ2-1, with TRBD2 identical over 9 bases. Germline values: CDR1 SGDLS, CDR2 YYNGEE. Trimming took 0 bases from V and 5 from J; bases not matched to a gene: 6. This CDR3 contains 16 residues. CDR3 nucleotide sequence: TGTGCCAGCAGCGTAGGGGTAGCGGGAGTTGACAATGAGCAGTTCTTC. Residues: CASSVGVAGVDNEQFF.

The chain is built from TRBV6-6 and TRBJ2-7, with 9 positions matching TRBD2. The V gene's germline CDR1 is MNHNY and CDR2 SVGAGI (reference sequence). The CDR3 is 13 residues long. Losses at the gene ends were 5 bases for V and 6 bases for J; bases not matched to a gene: 5. The CDR3 reads CASSGSGSGEQYF. In DNA, the CDR3 is TGTGCCAGCAGTGGTAGCGGGAGTGGCGAGCAGTACTTC.

V and J are TRBV28 and TRBJ1-1, with 10 bases aligning to TRBD1. CDR1 is MDHEN, CDR2 SYDVKM, per germline. The CDR3 length is 13 residues. Germline trimming cut 6 bases from V and 6 bases from J; bases unmatched to any gene: 4. In DNA form, the CDR3 reads TGTGCCAGCAGGGGACAGGGGCGGCCTGAAGCTTTCTTT. This codes for CASRGQGRPEAFF.

The chain recombines TRBV11-2 with TRBJ2-7; 8 nucleotides align to TRBD1. Trimming took 1 base from V and 0 from J; bases not matched to a gene: 5. The CDR3 contains 16 residues. The V gene's germline CDR1 is SGHAT and CDR2 FQNNGV. The CDR3 here is CASSLVLTGGSYEQYF. The DNA for the CDR3 is TGTGCCAGCAGCTTAGTCTTAACAGGGGGCTCCTACGAGCAGTACTTC.

The table lists this clone with a count of one. The V gene is TRBV15, the J gene TRBJ1-1; D remains ambiguous. Germline V gives CDR1 LNHNV, CDR2 YYDKDF (reference sequence). Trimming pared 0 bases from V and 11 bases from J, leaving 13 bases between. The CDR3 is 13 residues long. Here the CDR3 DNA reads TGTGCCACCAGCAGAGATGCTGGGCGGGAGGCTTTCTTT. Amino acids: CATSRDAGREAFF. Together with reference TRBV15 and TRBJ1-1, the CDR3 gives the full variable domain: DAMVIQNPRYQVTQFGKPVTLSCSQTLNHNVMYWYQQKSSQAPKLLFHYYDKDFNNEADTPDNFQSRRPNTSFCFLDIRSPGLGDTAMYLCATSRDAGREAFFGQGTRLTVV.

The J gene is TRBJ2-7, the V gene TRBV7-2; 12 nucleotides align to TRBD1. Per germline, CDR1 SGHTA and CDR2 FQGNSA. Germline trimming cut 4 bases from V and 7 bases from J; bases unmatched to any gene: 5. The CDR3 sequence is 14 residues long. CDR3: CASSSGTGGGEQYF. The CDR3 nucleotides are TGTGCCAGCAGCTCCGGGACAGGGGGCGGTGAGCAGTACTTC.

This chain links TRBV4-3 with TRBJ2-7; D remains unclear. The CDR3 length is 14 residues. V dropped 0 bases and J dropped 2 bases, with 8 bases sitting between them. Germline V CDR1 and CDR2: LGHNA, YSLEER. DNA for the CDR3: TGCGCCAGCAGCCAAGATTCAGGCCCCTACGAGCAGTACTTC. Its protein product is CASSQDSGPYEQYF.

A few counts support this clone. The chain joins TRBV15 to TRBJ2-1, with 7 bases lining up with TRBD1. The germline gives CDR1 LNHNV, CDR2 YYDKDF (reference sequence). The CDR3 loop spans 15 amino acids. Trimming cost V 2 bases and J 5 bases; bases outside gene matches: 6. DNA for the CDR3: TGTGCCACCAGCAGAACCCCTCAGGGGGACAATGAGCAGTTCTTC. The encoded protein is CATSRTPQGDNEQFF. The full variable domain, in which reference TRBV15 and TRBJ2-1 provide the parts outside the CDR3, is DAMVIQNPRYQVTQFGKPVTLSCSQTLNHNVMYWYQQKSSQAPKLLFHYYDKDFNNEADTPDNFQSRRPNTSFCFLDIRSPGLGDTAMYLCATSRTPQGDNEQFFGPGTRLTVL.

V and J are TRBV28 and TRBJ2-7; TRBD1 agrees at 10 bases. Per germline, CDR1 MDHEN and CDR2 SYDVKM. V was clipped by 5 bases and J by 0 bases; unmatched bases: 13. This CDR3 has 18 amino acids. DNA of the CDR3: TGTGCCAGCAGTACGGACAGGGGGACAGGATCGAGCTCCTACGAGCAGTACTTC. Amino acids: CASSTDRGTGSSSYEQYF. The full variable domain, rest sourced from reference TRBV28 and TRBJ2-7, is DVKVTQSSRYLVKRTGEKVFLECVQDMDHENMFWYRQDPGLGLRLIYFSYDVKMKEKGDIPEGYSVSREKKERFSLILESASTNQTSMYLCASSTDRGTGSSSYEQYFGPGTRLTVT.

This chain uses TRBV18 with TRBJ2-1; weak D call: TRBD2 (6 bases). In germline, CDR1 is KGHSH, CDR2 LQKENI. Trimming shortened V by 0 bases and J by 4 bases, and 16 bases separated the two germline ends. This CDR3 is 17 amino acids long. CDR3 region: CASSPPYGSELYNEQFF. As DNA, the CDR3 is TGTGCCAGCTCACCACCGTACGGGAGCGAACTTTACAATGAGCAGTTCTTC.

There are a few counts of this clone. The CDR3 bases are TGTGCCAGCAGGGAATGGGACAAAACCGGGGAGCTGTTTTTT. Encoded protein: CASREWDKTGELFF. The chain has TRBV2 and TRBJ2-2, with a possible D match to TRBD1 (6 bases). Per germline, CDR1 SNHLY and CDR2 FYNNEI. Trimming took 6 bases from V and 5 from J, leaving 13 bases between them. The length of the CDR3 is 14 residues. The entire variable domain, with the rest obtained from reference TRBV2 and TRBJ2-2, is as follows: EPEVTQTPSHQVTQMGQEVILRCVPISNHLYFYWYRQILGQKVEFLVSFYNNEISEKSEIFDDQFSVERPDGSNFTLKIRSTKLEDSAMYFCASREWDKTGELFFGEGSRLTVL.

This clone was detected once. The V gene is TRBV5-4, the J gene TRBJ2-5; possible D gene TRBD2, 5 bases. Germline values: CDR1 SGHNT, CDR2 YYREEE (reference sequence). V was cut by 3 bases and J by 2 bases, with 14 bases left in between. This CDR3 is built from 15 residues. The CDR3 DNA reads TGTGCCAGCAGCTCGAGACGGACTCCTCAAGAGACCCAGTACTTC. This translates into CASSSRRTPQETQYF.

The rearrangement links TRBV9 to TRBJ2-6; possible D gene TRBD2, 5 bases. The ends were cut back, 4 bases at V and 0 bases at J, with 17 bases in the middle. Germline CDR1 is SGDLS and CDR2 is YYNGEE. This CDR3 comprises 18 residues. The CDR3 DNA reads TGTGCCAGCAGCCCCTCGGTTAGTGGGAGCTCTGGGGCCAACGTCCTGACTTTC. This translates into CASSPSVSGSSGANVLTF.

The rearrangement links TRBV21-1 to TRBJ2-6; whether TRBD1, the table's D call, matches the DNA was not checked. TRBV21-1 is flagged as a pseudogene. The CDR3 sequence is 19 residues long. CDR3 sequence: CASSKGTEVFYRGANVLTF. The CDR3 nucleotides read TGTGCCAGCAGCAAGGGGACAGAAGTTTTTTATCGTGGGGCCAACGTCCTGACTTTC.

The CDR3 DNA is TGTGCCAGCAGCTCCCGATCAGGGGGCACTGGGGCCAACGTCCTGACTTTC. It encodes CASSSRSGGTGANVLTF. The chain links TRBV7-8 to TRBJ2-6, with 8 nucleotides matching TRBD1. Germline trimming cut 4 bases from V and 2 bases from J; bases unmatched to any gene: 7. The CDR3 loop spans 17 amino acids. Germline values: CDR1 SGHVS, CDR2 FQNEAQ.